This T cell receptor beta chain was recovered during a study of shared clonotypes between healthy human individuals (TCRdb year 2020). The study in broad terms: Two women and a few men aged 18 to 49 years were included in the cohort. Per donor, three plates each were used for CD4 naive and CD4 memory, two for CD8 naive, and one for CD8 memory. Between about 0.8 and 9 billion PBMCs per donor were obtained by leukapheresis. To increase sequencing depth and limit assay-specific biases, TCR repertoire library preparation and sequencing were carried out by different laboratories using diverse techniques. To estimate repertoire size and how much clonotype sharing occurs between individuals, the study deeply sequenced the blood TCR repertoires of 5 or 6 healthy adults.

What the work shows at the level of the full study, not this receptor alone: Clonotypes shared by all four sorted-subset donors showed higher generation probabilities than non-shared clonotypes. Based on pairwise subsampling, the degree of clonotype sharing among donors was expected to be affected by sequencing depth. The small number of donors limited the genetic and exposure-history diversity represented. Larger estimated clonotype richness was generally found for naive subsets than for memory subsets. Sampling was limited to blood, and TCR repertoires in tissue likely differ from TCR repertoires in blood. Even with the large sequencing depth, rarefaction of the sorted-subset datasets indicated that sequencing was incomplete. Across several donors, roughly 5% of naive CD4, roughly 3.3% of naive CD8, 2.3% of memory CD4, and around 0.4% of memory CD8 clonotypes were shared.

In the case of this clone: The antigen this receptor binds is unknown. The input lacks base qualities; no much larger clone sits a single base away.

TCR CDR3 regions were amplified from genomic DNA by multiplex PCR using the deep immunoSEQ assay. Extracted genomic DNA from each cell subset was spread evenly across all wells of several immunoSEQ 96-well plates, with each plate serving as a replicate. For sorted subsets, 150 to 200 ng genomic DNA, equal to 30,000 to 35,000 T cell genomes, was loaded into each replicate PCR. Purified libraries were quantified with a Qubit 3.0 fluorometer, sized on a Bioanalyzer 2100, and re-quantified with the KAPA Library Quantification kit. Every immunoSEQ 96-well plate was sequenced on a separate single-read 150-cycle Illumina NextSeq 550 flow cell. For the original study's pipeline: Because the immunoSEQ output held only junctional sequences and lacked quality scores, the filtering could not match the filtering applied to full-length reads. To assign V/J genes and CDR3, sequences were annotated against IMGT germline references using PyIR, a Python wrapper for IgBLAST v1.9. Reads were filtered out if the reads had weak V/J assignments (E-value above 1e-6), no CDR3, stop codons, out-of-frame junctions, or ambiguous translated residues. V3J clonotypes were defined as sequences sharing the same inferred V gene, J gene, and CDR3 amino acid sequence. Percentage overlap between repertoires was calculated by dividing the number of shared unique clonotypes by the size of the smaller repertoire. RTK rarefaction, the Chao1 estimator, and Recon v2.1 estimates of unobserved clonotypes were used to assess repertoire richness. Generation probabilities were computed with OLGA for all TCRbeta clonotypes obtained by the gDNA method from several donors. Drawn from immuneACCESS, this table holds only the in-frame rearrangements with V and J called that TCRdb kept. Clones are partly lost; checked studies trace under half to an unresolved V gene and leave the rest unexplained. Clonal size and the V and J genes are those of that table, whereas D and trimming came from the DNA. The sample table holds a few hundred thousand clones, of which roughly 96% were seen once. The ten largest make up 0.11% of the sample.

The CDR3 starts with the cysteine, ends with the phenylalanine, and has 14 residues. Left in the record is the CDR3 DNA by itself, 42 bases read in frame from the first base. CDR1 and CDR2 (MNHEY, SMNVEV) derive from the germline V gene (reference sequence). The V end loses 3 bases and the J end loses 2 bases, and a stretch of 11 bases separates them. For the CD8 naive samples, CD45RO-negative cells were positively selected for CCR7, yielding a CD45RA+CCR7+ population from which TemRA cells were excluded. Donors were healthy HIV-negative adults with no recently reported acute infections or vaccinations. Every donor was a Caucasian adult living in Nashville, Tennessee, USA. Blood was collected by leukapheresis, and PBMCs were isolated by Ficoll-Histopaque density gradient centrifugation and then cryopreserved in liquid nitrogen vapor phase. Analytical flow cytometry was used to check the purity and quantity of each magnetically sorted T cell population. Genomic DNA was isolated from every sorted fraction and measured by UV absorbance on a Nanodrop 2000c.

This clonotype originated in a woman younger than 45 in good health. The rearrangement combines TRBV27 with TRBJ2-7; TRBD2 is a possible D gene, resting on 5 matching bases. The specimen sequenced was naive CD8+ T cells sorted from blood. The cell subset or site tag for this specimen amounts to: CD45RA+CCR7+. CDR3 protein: CASSFSGLPYEQYF. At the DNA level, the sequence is TGTGCCAGCAGTTTCTCGGGGTTACCCTACGAGCAGTACTTC.